A selection of T cell receptor beta chains follows, all from one sample in a study of OX40 agonist ivuxolimab in advanced cancers. TCRdb's copy holds only in-frame clones and misses some; the assay was immunoSEQ multiplex PCR. Altogether tens of thousands of clones are present, 65% to 85% being singletons, with the ten largest covering around 6.8%. Sample: CD4+ or CD8+ T cells sorted from blood, taken in a trial of the OX40 agonist ivuxolimab. The receptors were sampled from an adult with an advanced solid tumor such as melanoma, head and neck, liver or kidney cancer. The CDR3 runs from the conserved cysteine through the conserved F or W. D genes are given only for firm matches.

TRBJ2-7 TRBD2 TRBV9 CASSVGTSGIYEQYF
TRBJ1-4 . TRBV19 CASGTRRESEKLFF
TRBJ1-1 . TRBV29-1 CSVVLNINTEAFF
TRBJ1-3 . TRBV18 CASSPNGQSGNTIYF
TRBJ1-2 . TRBV4-3 CASSQWQASDGYTF
TRBJ2-1 TRBD2 TRBV12-5 CASGLVLGLAEYNEQFF
TRBJ2-1 TRBD2 TRBV6-1 CASSGGPTSGRVFF
TRBJ1-5 . TRBV7-9 CASSLTTRDQPQHF
TRBJ2-2 . TRBV25-1 CASSELTDPRTGELFF
TRBJ2-7 . TRBV6-5 CASSSPGTYEQYF
TRBJ2-1 TRBD2 TRBV9 CASSPWSGRVYEQFF
TRBJ2-7 . TRBV7-9 CASSLAGGYEQYF
TRBJ2-7 . TRBV18 CASSPPRGYEQYF
TRBJ1-3 TRBD1 TRBV29-1 CSVAPTGENTIYF
TRBJ1-2 TRBD1 TRBV2 CASSEDRGLGYGYTF
TRBJ1-2 TRBD1 TRBV25-1 CASSARRTGYGYTF
TRBJ1-5 TRBD1 TRBV5-1 CASSPSTGEDQPQHF
TRBJ1-3 . TRBV18 CASSRENSGNTIYF
TRBJ2-1 . TRBV5-1 CASSLALSEGNEQFF
TRBJ2-7 . TRBV6-1 CASNGLEQYF
TRBJ2-3 . TRBV27 CASSFDRITDTQYF
TRBJ2-7 TRBD2 TRBV7-9 CASSLALAGTHNEQYF
TRBJ1-1 . TRBV5-1 CASSTGMGTTNTEAFF
TRBJ1-6 . TRBV19 CASRMGGLYDSPLHF
TRBJ2-7 TRBD1 TRBV12-5 CASGSGQGAPGTEQYF
TRBJ2-3 . TRBV7-9 CASSLVGEVTDTQYF
TRBJ2-7 . TRBV7-2 CASSLGGQGRLNHEQYF
TRBJ2-1 . TRBV30 CAWSRVDEKFF
TRBJ1-3 . TRBV18 CASSRGPNSGNTIYF
TRBJ2-3 . TRBV28 CASSFRAGERDTQYF
TRBJ1-1 . TRBV6-1 CASSGGTELNTEAFF
TRBJ2-3 TRBD2 TRBV7-8 CASSGTGGGRDTQYF
TRBJ2-1 . TRBV20-1 CSALTYNEQFF
TRBJ1-3 . TRBV5-1 CASSLGRSSGNTIYF
TRBJ2-5 TRBD2 TRBV7-9 CASSLWVREGETQYF
TRBJ2-7 . TRBV5-1 CASSPVTNHYEQYF
TRBJ1-2 . TRBV2 CASSEGTNYGYTF
TRBJ1-3 TRBD1 TRBV14 CASSLGQGTTFSGNTIYF
TRBJ2-5 . TRBV30 CAWSENQETQYF
TRBJ1-1 . TRBV2 CASSGQTDEAFF
TRBJ2-3 . TRBV19 CASTSSRTDTQYF
TRBJ2-1 . TRBV10-3 CAIRGERAYNEQFF
TRBJ2-1 TRBD1 TRBV19 CASSSGTGGAMEQFF
TRBJ2-2 TRBD2 TRBV15 CATSPSGMETGELFF
TRBJ2-3 TRBD1 TRBV10-2 CATSKGQAQTDTQYF
TRBJ1-2 . TRBV2 CASSPFRGGNYGYTF
TRBJ2-1 . TRBV27 CASSLSFNAGNEQFF
TRBJ2-1 TRBD2 TRBV6-6 CASSSVSGRKGNEQFF
TRBJ1-6 . TRBV10-2 CASQDGGWGNSPLHF
TRBJ2-2 TRBD2 TRBV27 CASSSGRNTGELFF
TRBJ2-7 . TRBV23-1 CASSQPGGGEDSRYF
TRBJ2-7 TRBD2 TRBV18 CASSPPGTTFYEQYF
TRBJ1-1 TRBD1 TRBV2 CASQLQGFTEAFF
TRBJ1-1 TRBD1 TRBV5-4 CASSKGNRGMNTEAFF
TRBJ2-7 TRBD2 TRBV2 CASSERGAGGEQYF
TRBJ1-2 . TRBV29-1 CSVDPSDGYTF
TRBJ2-7 . TRBV6-5 CASSYLGSYEQYF